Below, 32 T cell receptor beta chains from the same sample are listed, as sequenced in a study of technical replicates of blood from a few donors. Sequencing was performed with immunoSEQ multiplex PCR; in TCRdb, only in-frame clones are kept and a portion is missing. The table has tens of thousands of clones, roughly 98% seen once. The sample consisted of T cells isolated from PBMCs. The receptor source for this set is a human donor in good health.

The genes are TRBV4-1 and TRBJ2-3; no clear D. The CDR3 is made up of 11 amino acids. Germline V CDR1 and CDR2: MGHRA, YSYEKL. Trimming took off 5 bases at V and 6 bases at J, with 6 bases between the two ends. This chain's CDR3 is CASSRRDTQYF. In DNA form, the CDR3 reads TGCGCCAGCAGCAGGCGGGATACGCAGTATTTT.

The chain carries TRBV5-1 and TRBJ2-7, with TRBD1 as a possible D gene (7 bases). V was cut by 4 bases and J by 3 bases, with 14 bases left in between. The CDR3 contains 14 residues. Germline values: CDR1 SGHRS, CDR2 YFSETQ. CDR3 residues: CASSRRDSGYEQYF. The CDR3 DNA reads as TGCGCCAGCAGCCGGCGGGACAGCGGCTACGAGCAGTACTTC.

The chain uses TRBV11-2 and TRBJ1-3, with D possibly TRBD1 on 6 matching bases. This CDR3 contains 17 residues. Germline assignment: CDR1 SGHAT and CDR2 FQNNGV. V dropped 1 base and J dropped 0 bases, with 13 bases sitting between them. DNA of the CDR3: TGTGCCAGCAGCTTAGCGCCGAGGGGGAACTCTGGAAACACCATATATTTT. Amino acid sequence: CASSLAPRGNSGNTIYF.

CDR3 sequence (DNA): TGTGCCAGCAGTCCCCTCCAGGGACTAGCGGTCGGGGAGCTGTTTTTT. Residues: CASSPLQGLAVGELFF. The V gene is TRBV14, the J gene TRBJ2-2, with 11 positions matching TRBD2. The germline gives CDR1 SGHDN, CDR2 FVKESK. The length of the CDR3 is 16 residues. V shed 6 bases and J 7 bases; nucleotides not matched to a gene: 10.

CDR3 in amino acids: CASTLDAAGAGANVLTF. CDR3 DNA sequence: TGTGCCAGCACCCTCGACGCCGCAGGGGCGGGGGCCAACGTCCTGACTTTC. This sequence joins TRBV9 and TRBJ2-6, with D maybe TRBD1 (6 bases). The CDR3 length is 17 residues. Looked up from germline, CDR1 is SGDLS and CDR2 is YYNGEE. V lost 6 bases and J lost 4, with 20 bases in between.

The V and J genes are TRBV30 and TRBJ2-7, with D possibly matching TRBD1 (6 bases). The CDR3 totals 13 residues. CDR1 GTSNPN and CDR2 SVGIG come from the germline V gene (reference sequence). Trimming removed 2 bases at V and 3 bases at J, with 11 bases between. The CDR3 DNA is TGTGCCTGGAGTAAACAGGGAATCTACGAGCAGTACTTC. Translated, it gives CAWSKQGIYEQYF.

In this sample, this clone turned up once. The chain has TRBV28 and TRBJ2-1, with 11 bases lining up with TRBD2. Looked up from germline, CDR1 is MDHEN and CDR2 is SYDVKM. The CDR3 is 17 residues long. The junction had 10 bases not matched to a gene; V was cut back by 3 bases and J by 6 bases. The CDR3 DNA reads TGTGCCAGCAGTTTTTCGGTACTAGCGGGAGCTAGCAATGAGCAGTTCTTC. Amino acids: CASSFSVLAGASNEQFF.

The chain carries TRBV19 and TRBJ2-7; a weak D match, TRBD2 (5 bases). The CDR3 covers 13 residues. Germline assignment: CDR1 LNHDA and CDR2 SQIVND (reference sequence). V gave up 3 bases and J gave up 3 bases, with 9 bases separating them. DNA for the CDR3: TGTGCCAGTAGTATCGGGATTCTCTACGAGCAGTACTTC. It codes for CASSIGILYEQYF.

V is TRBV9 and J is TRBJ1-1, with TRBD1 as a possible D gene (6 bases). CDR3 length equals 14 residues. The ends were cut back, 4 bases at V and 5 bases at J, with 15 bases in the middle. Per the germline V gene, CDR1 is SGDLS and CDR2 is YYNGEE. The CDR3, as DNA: TGTGCCAGCAGCTCGATGGGAGGGGGTACTGAAGCTTTCTTT. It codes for CASSSMGGGTEAFF.

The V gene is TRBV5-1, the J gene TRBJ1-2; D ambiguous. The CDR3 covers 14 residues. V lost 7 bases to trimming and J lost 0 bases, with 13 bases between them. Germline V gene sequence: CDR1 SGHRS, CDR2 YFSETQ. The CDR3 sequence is CASPWCPANYGYTF. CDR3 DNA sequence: TGCGCCAGCCCATGGTGTCCGGCTAACTATGGCTACACCTTC.

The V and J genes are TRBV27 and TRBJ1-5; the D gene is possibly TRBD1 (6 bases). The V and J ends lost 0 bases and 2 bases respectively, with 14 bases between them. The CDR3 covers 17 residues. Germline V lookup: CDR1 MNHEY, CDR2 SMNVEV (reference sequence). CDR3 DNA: TGTGCCAGCAGTTTATCGCTAACAGGGAGCGGCAATCAGCCCCAGCATTTT. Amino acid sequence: CASSLSLTGSGNQPQHF.

The CDR3 DNA follows: TGCGCCAGCAATAGTGCCGACAGACGATCCTACGAGCAGTACTTC. Translation gives CASNSADRRSYEQYF. The gene calls are TRBV5-1 and TRBJ2-7; D may be TRBD1 (5 bases). The CDR3 covers 15 residues. Germline V lookup: CDR1 SGHRS, CDR2 YFSETQ. The V and J ends lost 6 bases and 1 base respectively, with 17 bases between them.

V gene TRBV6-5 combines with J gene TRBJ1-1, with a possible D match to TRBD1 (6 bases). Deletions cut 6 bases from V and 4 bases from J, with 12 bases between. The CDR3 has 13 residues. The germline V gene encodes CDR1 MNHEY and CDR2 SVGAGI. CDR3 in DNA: TGTGCCAGCAGGGACAGCTCCCGCACTGAAGCTTTCTTT. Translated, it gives CASRDSSRTEAFF.

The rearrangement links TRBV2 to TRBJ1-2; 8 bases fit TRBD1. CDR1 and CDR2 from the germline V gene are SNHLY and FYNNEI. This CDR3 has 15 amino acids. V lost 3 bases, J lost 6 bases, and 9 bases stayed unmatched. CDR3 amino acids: CASSDPTGDRNGYTF. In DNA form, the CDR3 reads TGTGCCAGCAGTGATCCGACAGGGGACCGGAATGGCTACACCTTC.

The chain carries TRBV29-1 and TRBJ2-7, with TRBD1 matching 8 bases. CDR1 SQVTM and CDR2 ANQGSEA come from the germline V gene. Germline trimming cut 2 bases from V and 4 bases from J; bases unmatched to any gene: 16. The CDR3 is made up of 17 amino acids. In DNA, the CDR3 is TGCAGCGTTGAATACCCCGGACAGGGTCGACTGGATTACGAGCAGTACTTC. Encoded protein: CSVEYPGQGRLDYEQYF.

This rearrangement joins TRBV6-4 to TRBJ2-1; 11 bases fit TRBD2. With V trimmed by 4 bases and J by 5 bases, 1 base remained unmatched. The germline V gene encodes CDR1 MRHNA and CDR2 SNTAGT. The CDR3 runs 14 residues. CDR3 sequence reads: CASSVLAGDNEQFF. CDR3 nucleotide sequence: TGTGCCAGCAGTGTACTAGCGGGAGACAATGAGCAGTTCTTC.

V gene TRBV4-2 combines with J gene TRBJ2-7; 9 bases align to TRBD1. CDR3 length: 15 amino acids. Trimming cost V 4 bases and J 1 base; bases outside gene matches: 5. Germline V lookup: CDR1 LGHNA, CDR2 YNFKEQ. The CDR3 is CASSPWTGESYEQYF. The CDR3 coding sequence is TGTGCCAGCAGCCCGTGGACAGGGGAGTCCTACGAGCAGTACTTC.

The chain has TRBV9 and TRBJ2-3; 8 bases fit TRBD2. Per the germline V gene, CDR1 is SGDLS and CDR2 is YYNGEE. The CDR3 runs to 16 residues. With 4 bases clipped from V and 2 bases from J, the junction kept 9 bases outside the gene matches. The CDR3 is CASSLQAGAPTDTQYF. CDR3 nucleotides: TGTGCCAGCAGCCTCCAAGCGGGGGCACCCACAGATACGCAGTATTTT. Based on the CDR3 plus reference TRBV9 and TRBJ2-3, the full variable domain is DSGVTQTPKHLITATGQRVTLRCSPRSGDLSVYWYQQSLDQGLQFLIQYYNGEERAKGNILERFSAQQFPDLHSELNLSSLELGDSALYFCASSLQAGAPTDTQYFGPGTRLTVL.

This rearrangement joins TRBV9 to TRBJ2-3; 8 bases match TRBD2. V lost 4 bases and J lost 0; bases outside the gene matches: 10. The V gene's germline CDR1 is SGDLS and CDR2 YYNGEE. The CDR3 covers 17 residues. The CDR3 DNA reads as TGTGCCAGCAGCTCCAGTAGTTCGGGGGGGAGCACAGATACGCAGTATTTT. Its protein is CASSSSSSGGSTDTQYF. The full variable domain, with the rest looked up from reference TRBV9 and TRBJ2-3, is DSGVTQTPKHLITATGQRVTLRCSPRSGDLSVYWYQQSLDQGLQFLIQYYNGEERAKGNILERFSAQQFPDLHSELNLSSLELGDSALYFCASSSSSSGGSTDTQYFGPGTRLTVL.

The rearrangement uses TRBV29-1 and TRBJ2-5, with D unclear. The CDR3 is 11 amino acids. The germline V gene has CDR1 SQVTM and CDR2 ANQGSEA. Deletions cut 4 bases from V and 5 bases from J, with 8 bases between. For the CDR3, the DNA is TGCAGCGTTGTCCGGTTGGAGACCCAGTACTTC. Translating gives CSVVRLETQYF.

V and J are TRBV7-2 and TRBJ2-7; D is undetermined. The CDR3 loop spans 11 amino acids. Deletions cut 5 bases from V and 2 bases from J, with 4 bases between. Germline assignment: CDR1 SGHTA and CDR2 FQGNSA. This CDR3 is CASSPTYEQYF. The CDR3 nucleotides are TGTGCCAGCAGCCCAACCTACGAGCAGTACTTC.

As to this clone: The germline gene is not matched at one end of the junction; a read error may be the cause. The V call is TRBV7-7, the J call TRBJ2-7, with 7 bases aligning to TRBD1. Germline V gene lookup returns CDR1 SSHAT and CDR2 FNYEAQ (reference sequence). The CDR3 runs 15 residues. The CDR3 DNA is TGTGCTAGCAGCCCGGGACAGACAGCGCTCTACGAGCAGTACTTC. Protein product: CASSPGQTALYEQYF. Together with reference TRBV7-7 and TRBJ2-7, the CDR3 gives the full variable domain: GAGVSQSPRYKVTKRGQDVTLRCDPISSHATLYWYQQALGQGPEFLTYFNYEAQPDKSGLPSDRFSAERPEGSISTLTIQRTEQRDSAMYRCASSPGQTALYEQYFGPGTRLTVT.

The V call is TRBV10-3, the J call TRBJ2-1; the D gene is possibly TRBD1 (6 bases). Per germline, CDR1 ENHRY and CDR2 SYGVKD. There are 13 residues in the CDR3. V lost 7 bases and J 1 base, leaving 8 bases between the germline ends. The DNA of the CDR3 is TGTGCCATCACACAGGGTTCCTACAATGAGCAGTTCTTC. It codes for CAITQGSYNEQFF.

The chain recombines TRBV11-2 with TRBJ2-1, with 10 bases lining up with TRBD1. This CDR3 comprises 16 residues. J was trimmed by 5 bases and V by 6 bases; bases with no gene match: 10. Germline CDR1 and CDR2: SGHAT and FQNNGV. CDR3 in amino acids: CASRLPGQGWHNEQFF. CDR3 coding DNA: TGTGCCAGCAGACTCCCGGGACAGGGGTGGCACAATGAGCAGTTCTTC.

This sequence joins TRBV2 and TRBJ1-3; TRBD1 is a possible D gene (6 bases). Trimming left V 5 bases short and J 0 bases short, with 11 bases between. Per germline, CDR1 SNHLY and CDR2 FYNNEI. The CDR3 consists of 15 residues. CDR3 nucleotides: TGTGCCAGCAGTAGTACAGGGATCTCTGGAAACACCATATATTTT. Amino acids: CASSSTGISGNTIYF. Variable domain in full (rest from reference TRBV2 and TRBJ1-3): EPEVTQTPSHQVTQMGQEVILRCVPISNHLYFYWYRQILGQKVEFLVSFYNNEISEKSEIFDDQFSVERPDGSNFTLKIRSTKLEDSAMYFCASSSTGISGNTIYFGEGSWLTVV.

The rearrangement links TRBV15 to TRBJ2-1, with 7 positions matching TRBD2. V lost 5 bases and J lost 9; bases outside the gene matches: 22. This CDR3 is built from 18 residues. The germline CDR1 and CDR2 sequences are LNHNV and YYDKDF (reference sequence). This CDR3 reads CATSSLSGETSSVGEQFF. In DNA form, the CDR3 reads TGTGCCACCAGCTCCCTCAGCGGGGAGACGAGTAGTGTAGGTGAGCAGTTCTTC. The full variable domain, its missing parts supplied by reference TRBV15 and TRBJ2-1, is DAMVIQNPRYQVTQFGKPVTLSCSQTLNHNVMYWYQQKSSQAPKLLFHYYDKDFNNEADTPDNFQSRRPNTSFCFLDIRSPGLGDTAMYLCATSSLSGETSSVGEQFFGPGTRLTVL.

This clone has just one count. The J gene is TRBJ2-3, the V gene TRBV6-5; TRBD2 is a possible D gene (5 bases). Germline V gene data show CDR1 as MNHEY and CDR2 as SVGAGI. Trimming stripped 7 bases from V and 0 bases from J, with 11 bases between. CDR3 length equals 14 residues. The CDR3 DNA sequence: TGTGCCAGCAAGGCGGGTTCTAGCACAGATACGCAGTATTTT. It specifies CASKAGSSTDTQYF.

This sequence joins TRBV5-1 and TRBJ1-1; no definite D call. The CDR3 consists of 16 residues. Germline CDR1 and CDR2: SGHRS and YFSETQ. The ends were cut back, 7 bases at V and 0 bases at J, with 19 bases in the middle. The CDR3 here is CASSGGFSELNTEAFF. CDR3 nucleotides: TGCGCCAGCTCTGGCGGGTTTTCCGAACTGAACACTGAAGCTTTCTTT.

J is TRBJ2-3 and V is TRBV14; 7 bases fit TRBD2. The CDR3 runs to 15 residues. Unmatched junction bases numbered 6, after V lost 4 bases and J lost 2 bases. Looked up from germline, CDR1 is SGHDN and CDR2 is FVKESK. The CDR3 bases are TGTGCCAGCAGCCTACGGGGGGACTTCACAGATACGCAGTATTTT. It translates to CASSLRGDFTDTQYF.

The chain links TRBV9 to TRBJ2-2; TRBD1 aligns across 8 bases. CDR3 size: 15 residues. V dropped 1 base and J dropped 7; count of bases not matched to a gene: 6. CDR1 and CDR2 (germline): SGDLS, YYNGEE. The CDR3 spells CASSVYQGANGELFF. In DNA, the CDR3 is TGTGCCAGCAGCGTATATCAGGGGGCGAACGGGGAGCTGTTTTTT.

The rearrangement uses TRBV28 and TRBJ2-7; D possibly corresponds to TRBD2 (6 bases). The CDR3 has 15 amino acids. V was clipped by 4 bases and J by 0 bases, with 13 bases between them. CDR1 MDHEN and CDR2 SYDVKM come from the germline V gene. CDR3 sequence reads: CASSSTRTTSYEQYF. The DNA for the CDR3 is TGTGCCAGCAGTTCAACTAGGACTACCTCCTACGAGCAGTACTTC.

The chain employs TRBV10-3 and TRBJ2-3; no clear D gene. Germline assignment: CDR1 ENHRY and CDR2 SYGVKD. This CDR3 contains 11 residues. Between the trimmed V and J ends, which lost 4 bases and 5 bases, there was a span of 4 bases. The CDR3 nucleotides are TGTGCCATCAGTGGACTAGATACGCAGTATTTT. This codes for CAISGLDTQYF.